Following are 30 T cell receptor beta chains from one sample sequenced in a study of tissue T cells after allogeneic stem cell transplantation. Only in-frame clones appear in the TCRdb table, and some are missing; sequencing was by immunoSEQ multiplex PCR. The table lists over 15,000 clones, about 70% of them singletons. Sequencing was carried out using spleen. All receptors derive from a female BALB/c mouse in good health. The mice in this strain carry MHC haplotype H2-d.

On this clone itself: The listed genes are named as in mouse. The DNA ends 1 residue before the CDR3 does, and the rest of the CDR3 is filled in from the germline J gene. The V call is TRBV20, the J call TRBJ2-3; TRBD1 matches 8 bases. The germline gives CDR1 GFQATS, CDR2 STVNSAI. V dropped 1 base and J dropped 1; count of bases not matched to a gene: 1. The CDR3 runs to 14 residues. CDR3: CGARAGGGAETLYF. The covered CDR3 bases are TGTGGTGCTAGGGCAGGGGGCGGTGCAGAAACGCTGTAT.

Of note for this clone: Genes and germline come from the mouse. The observed sequence ends 1 residue before the CDR3 terminus, with the missing tail filled in from the germline J gene. The J gene is TRBJ1-2, the V gene TRBV31; 7 nucleotides agree with TRBD1. Trimming removed 0 bases from V and 2 bases from J; junction bases left unmatched: 3. The CDR3 has 14 residues. Germline CDR1 and CDR2: GKSSPN and SITVG. The CDR3 bases that were read are TGTGCCTGGAGTCTGAGGGGGCGCAACTCCGACTACACC. This encodes CAWSLRGRNSDYT. The whole CDR3 sequence reads CAWSLRGRNSDYTF. Drawing the rest from reference TRBV31 and TRBJ1-2, the complete variable domain is AQTIHQWPVAEIKAVGSPLSLGCTIKGKSSPNLYWYWQATGGTLQQLFYSITVGQVESVVQLNLSASRPKDDQFILSTEKLLLSHSGFYLCAWSLRGRNSDYTFGSGTRLLVI.

For this clone: Gene names follow the mouse nomenclature. Read sequence stops 1 residue before the CDR3 end, and the germline J gene provides the missing end. The J gene is TRBJ1-2, the V gene TRBV2; TRBD1 is a possible D gene (5 bases). This CDR3 region has 14 residues. The V gene lost 0 bases and the J gene lost 4 bases, with 9 bases spanning the gap. CDR1 is LGHNA and CDR2 is YSYQKL in the germline V gene. CDR3 DNA (partial): TGTGCCAGCAGCCAAGATAAGGGGAGCTCCGACTACACC. Translated, it gives CASSQDKGSSDYT. The full CDR3 protein is CASSQDKGSSDYTF.

The table lists this clone with a count of one. The gene symbols are mouse symbols. The missing CDR3 end, 1 residue past where the read stops, is filled in from the germline J gene. The rearrangement joins TRBV13-1 to TRBJ2-2; D unresolved. Trimming shortened V by 0 bases and J by 0 bases, and 6 bases separated the two germline ends. The CDR3 extends over 15 amino acids. Looked up from germline, CDR1 is NSHNY and CDR2 is SYGAGN. CDR3 residues: CASSDGPANTGQLYF. CDR3 bases read: TGTGCCAGCAGTGATGGGCCAGCAAACACCGGGCAGCTCTAC.

As regards this clone: Any gene name here is a mouse gene name. The read falls 1 residue short of the CDR3 end, and the missing part is taken from the germline J gene. The chain recombines TRBV13-2 with TRBJ1-1; TRBD1 matches at 7 bases. Losses at the gene ends were 0 bases for V and 6 bases for J; bases not matched to a gene: 5. In germline, CDR1 is NNHNN, CDR2 SYGAGS (reference sequence). The CDR3 totals 14 residues. CDR3 loop: CASGDANRGAEVFF. The CDR3 bases that were read are TGTGCCAGCGGTGATGCAAACAGGGGAGCAGAAGTCTTC.

Of note for this clone: Genes and germline are mouse. The CDR3 goes on 1 residue after the read ends, and that part is filled in from the germline J gene. The chain links TRBV2 to TRBJ2-4, with TRBD2 identical over 7 bases. Germline lookup yields CDR1 LGHNA and CDR2 YSYQKL. CDR3 length: 13 amino acids. Trimming at V came to 3 bases and at J to 7 bases, leaving 4 bases not matched to a gene. CDR3 protein: CASSHRGGDTLYF. The DNA read from the CDR3 is TGTGCCAGCAGCCACCGGGGGGGAGACACCTTGTAC. The variable domain in full, with the rest retrieved from reference TRBV2 and TRBJ2-4, is DPKIIQKPKYLVAVTGSEKILICEQYLGHNAMYWYRQSAKKPLEFMFSYSYQKLMDNQTASSRFQPQSSKKNHLDLQITALKPDDSATYFCASSHRGGDTLYFGAGTRLSVL.

Details on this clone: Germline and genes: mouse. The read stops 1 residue short of the end of the CDR3; the missing end is completed from the germline J gene. This chain uses TRBV4 with TRBJ2-2; 9 bases fit TRBD1. The trim removed 5 bases at V and 7 bases at J, leaving 5 bases unmatched. CDR1 and CDR2 (germline): LGHDT, YNNKQL (reference sequence). The length of the CDR3 is 14 residues. The sequenced CDR3 bases are TGTGCCAGCAGCCGGACAGGGGATTTCGGGCAGCTCTAC. It is translated as CASSRTGDFGQLY. The full-length CDR3 reads as CASSRTGDFGQLYF.

With regard to this clone: Any gene name here is a mouse gene name. The missing CDR3 end, 1 residue past where the read stops, is filled in from the germline J gene. The gene calls are TRBV24 and TRBJ2-1, with TRBD1 matching 7 bases. Trimming at V came to 3 bases and at J to 3 bases, leaving 5 bases not matched to a gene. Per germline, CDR1 KGHTA and CDR2 FRNEEI. The CDR3 loop spans 15 amino acids. CDR3: CASSLKTGIYAEQFF. The CDR3 bases that were read are TGTGCCAGCAGTCTCAAGACAGGGATCTATGCTGAGCAGTTC.

About this clone: Each gene name is a mouse one. The sequenced fragment ends 1 residue before the CDR3 boundary, so the rest is inferred from the germline J gene. The chain joins TRBV13-2 to TRBJ2-2, with D unclear. Germline CDR1 and CDR2: NNHNN and SYGAGS (reference sequence). Trimming left V 0 bases short and J 1 base short, with 7 bases between. The CDR3 consists of 15 residues. The covered CDR3 bases are TGTGCCAGCGGTGATGCTTACAAAAACACCGGGCAGCTCTAC. Amino acids: CASGDAYKNTGQLY. The CDR3 in its entirety is CASGDAYKNTGQLYF.

In regard to this clone: Germline and genes here are mouse. The part of the CDR3 DNA that was read is TGTGCCAGCGCTCGGACAGTCCAAGACACCCAGTAC. Translating gives CASARTVQDTQY. Given in full, the CDR3 is CASARTVQDTQYF. The chain recombines TRBV13-2 with TRBJ2-5, with a weak D call TRBD1 (6 bases). Read sequence stops 1 residue before the CDR3 end, and the germline J gene provides the missing end. Germline-derived CDR1 and CDR2 are NNHNN and SYGAGS (reference sequence). Trimming pared 6 bases from V and 2 bases from J, leaving 10 bases between. This CDR3 has 13 amino acids.

This clone was seen a handful of times. The genes and germline here are from mouse. The read is 1 residue too short to cover the CDR3 end, so that end is filled in from the germline J gene. The chain couples TRBV20 to TRBJ1-2, with D unclear. CDR1 is GFQATS, CDR2 STVNSAI, per germline. V was pared by 0 bases and J by 5 bases, with 10 bases between. This CDR3 spans 13 amino acids. The DNA read from the CDR3 is TGTGGTGCTAGGGACACTTCAGGATCCGACTACACC. Its translation is CGARDTSGSDYT. In full, the CDR3 is CGARDTSGSDYTF.

On this clone itself: Mouse gene names apply. The CDR3 is cut off 1 residue early in the read; its end comes from the germline J gene. The chain uses TRBV13-3 and TRBJ1-3, with D maybe TRBD1 (6 bases). The CDR3 sequence is 14 residues long. Germline CDR1 reads NNHDY; CDR2 reads SYVADS. The V and J ends lost 0 bases and 2 bases respectively, with 6 bases between them. Partial CDR3 DNA: TGTGCCAGCAGTGATGACAGGGCTGGAAATACGCTCTAT. Its protein is CASSDDRAGNTLY. The whole CDR3 region reads CASSDDRAGNTLYF.

With respect to this clone: Gene names follow the mouse nomenclature. This CDR3 is also generated by other DNA sequences in the sample. The sequenced part of the CDR3 DNA is TGTGCCAGCGGTGTCCAAGACACCCAGTAC. Protein: CASGVQDTQY. The whole CDR3 protein reads CASGVQDTQYF. This sequence joins TRBV13-2 and TRBJ2-5; D is unclear. The observed sequence ends 1 residue before the CDR3 terminus, with the missing tail filled in from the germline J gene. The CDR3 sequence is 11 residues long. Germline values: CDR1 NNHNN, CDR2 SYGAGS (reference sequence). The V gene lost 3 bases and the J gene lost 2 bases, with 1 base spanning the gap.

This clone was detected once. The germline and genes are mouse ones. The CDR3 extends 1 residue past the end of the read, so its final part is completed from the germline J gene. This chain connects TRBV1 to TRBJ2-4; a weak D match, TRBD1 (6 bases). Per germline, CDR1 NSQYPW and CDR2 LRSPGD (reference sequence). The germline V and J ends were trimmed by 3 bases and 1 base, with 11 bases remaining between them. The CDR3 sequence is 15 residues long. The covered CDR3 bases are TGCACCTGCAGTGCCCAGGGGAGAGGTCAAAACACCTTGTAC. Translation gives CTCSAQGRGQNTLY. The entire CDR3 protein is CTCSAQGRGQNTLYF.

Comment on this clone: The listed genes are named as in mouse. The CDR3 extends 1 residue past the end of the read, so its final part is completed from the germline J gene. V is TRBV1 and J is TRBJ2-7; D is possibly TRBD1 (6 bases). The CDR3 extends over 13 amino acids. Trimming removed 4 bases from V and 0 bases from J, with 7 bases in between. Germline loops: CDR1 NSQYPW, CDR2 LRSPGD (reference sequence). CDR3 residues: CTCSDRVSYEQYF. The CDR3 bases that were read are TGCACCTGCAGTGACAGGGTCTCCTATGAACAGTAC.

This clone was detected only once. Gene names and germline refer to mouse. The read halts 1 residue ahead of the CDR3 end, with the missing end drawn from the germline J gene. The rearrangement uses TRBV20 and TRBJ1-1, with no clear D. This CDR3 spans 13 amino acids. Looked up from germline, CDR1 is GFQATS and CDR2 is STVNSAI. V was cut by 1 base and J by 0 bases, with 6 bases left in between. The CDR3 bases that were read are TGTGGTGCTAGGGGCCGGACAAACACAGAAGTCTTC. It encodes CGARGRTNTEVF. The full CDR3 protein is CGARGRTNTEVFF.

With regard to this clone: The genes are named according to mouse. The read stops 1 residue short of the end of the CDR3; the missing end is completed from the germline J gene. V is TRBV13-2 and J is TRBJ2-5, with TRBD1 identical over 8 bases. The germline gives CDR1 NNHNN, CDR2 SYGAGS (reference sequence). V dropped 3 bases and J dropped 6; count of bases not matched to a gene: 3. This CDR3 has 13 amino acids. The part of the CDR3 DNA that was read is TGTGCCAGCGGTGGGACAGGGTTTGACACCCAGTAC. The encoded protein is CASGGTGFDTQY. The CDR3 in full is CASGGTGFDTQYF.

As for this clone: Gene and germline names: mouse. The read ends 1 residue before the CDR3 terminus; that terminus is restored from the germline J gene. The rearrangement joins TRBV5 to TRBJ1-1; D uncertain. V was pared by 1 base and J by 0 bases, with 6 bases between. CDR1 and CDR2 from the germline V gene are LGHNA and YNLKQL (reference sequence). This CDR3 comprises 14 residues. CDR3 region: CASSQAIANTEVFF. The part of the CDR3 DNA that was read is TGTGCCAGCAGCCAAGCCATTGCAAACACAGAAGTCTTC.

Concerning this clone: Any gene name here is a mouse gene name. The read ends 1 residue early relative to the CDR3; the germline J gene fills the gap. The chain uses TRBV19 and TRBJ2-1; the D gene is possibly TRBD2 (6 bases). The CDR3 runs to 13 residues. Germline values: CDR1 FNHDT, CDR2 SITEND (reference sequence). The V and J ends lost 0 bases and 6 bases respectively, with 7 bases between them. CDR3 DNA, as far as it was read: TGTGCCAGCAGTATAGTGGGGGTTGCTGAGCAGTTC. Residues: CASSIVGVAEQF. The whole CDR3 protein is CASSIVGVAEQFF.

This clone showed up just a few times. The genes and germline here are from mouse. The CDR3 is cut off 1 residue early in the read; its end comes from the germline J gene. The chain links TRBV12-1 to TRBJ1-2; D gene ambiguous. V lost 4 bases, J lost 0 bases, and 5 bases lay in between. Per germline, CDR1 SGHSN and CDR2 HYEKVE. The CDR3 is 12 amino acids. CDR3 DNA (partial): TGTGCCAGCTCACAGTCAAACTCCGACTACACC. This sequence encodes CASSQSNSDYT. The whole CDR3 protein is CASSQSNSDYTF.

This clone was seen a few times. Mouse gene names and germline throughout. Read sequence stops 1 residue before the CDR3 end, and the germline J gene provides the missing end. The chain employs TRBV13-3 and TRBJ1-2; D is uncertain. The germline CDR1 and CDR2 sequences are NNHDY and SYVADS. The V end was cut by 3 bases, the J end by 0 bases, with 6 bases between. The CDR3 sequence is 13 residues long. This CDR3 reads CASSAQANSDYTF. The part of the CDR3 DNA that was read is TGTGCCAGCAGTGCCCAGGCAAACTCCGACTACACC.

In the case of this clone: The gene names here belong to mouse. The read terminates 1 residue ahead of where the CDR3 ends, so the germline J gene completes it. This chain links TRBV29 with TRBJ1-3; possibly TRBD1 for D (6 bases). Germline values: CDR1 MSHET, CDR2 SYDVDS. The CDR3 contains 15 residues. The ends were cut back, 7 bases at V and 0 bases at J, with 13 bases in the middle. Partial CDR3 DNA: TGTGCTAGCAAGACCGGGACAAATTCTGGAAATACGCTCTAT. This sequence encodes CASKTGTNSGNTLY. In full, the CDR3 reads CASKTGTNSGNTLYF. Together with reference TRBV29 and TRBJ1-3, the CDR3 gives the full variable domain: DMKVTQMPRYLIKRMGENVLLECGQDMSHETMYWYRQDPGLGLQLIYISYDVDSNSEGDIPKGYRVSRKKREHFSLILDSAKTNQTSVYFCASKTGTNSGNTLYFGEGSRLIVV.

This clone came up once. Gene names follow the mouse nomenclature. From the germline J gene comes the end of the CDR3, since the read stops 1 residue before it. The same CDR3 can be traced to other DNA sequences in this sample. V and J are TRBV13-2 and TRBJ2-5; TRBD1 is a possible D gene (5 bases). Per germline, CDR1 NNHNN and CDR2 SYGAGS (reference sequence). The CDR3 consists of 14 residues. V gave up 3 bases and J gave up 0 bases, with 8 bases separating them. CDR3 bases read: TGTGCCAGCGGTGGGACACTTAACCAAGACACCCAGTAC. It specifies CASGGTLNQDTQY. The entire CDR3 reads CASGGTLNQDTQYF.

With regard to this clone: Germline and genes: mouse. The sequenced fragment ends 1 residue before the CDR3 boundary, so the rest is inferred from the germline J gene. This specimen includes other DNA sequences encoding the same CDR3. This chain joins TRBV1 and TRBJ1-3; D is undetermined. V dropped 1 base and J dropped 0 bases, with 7 bases sitting between them. The germline CDR1 and CDR2 sequences are NSQYPW and LRSPGD (reference sequence). The CDR3 length is 15 residues. Here the CDR3 reads CTCSAGTASGNTLYF. The CDR3 bases that were read are TGCACCTGCAGTGCAGGGACGGCTTCTGGAAATACGCTCTAT.

With regard to this clone: Mouse germline and gene names are used. The missing CDR3 end, 1 residue past where the read stops, is filled in from the germline J gene. J is TRBJ2-1 and V is TRBV5, with TRBD1 matching 9 bases. The CDR3 consists of 14 residues. In germline, CDR1 is LGHNA, CDR2 YNLKQL (reference sequence). J was trimmed by 7 bases and V by 2 bases; bases with no gene match: 3. The sequenced CDR3 bases are TGTGCCAGCAGCCAAAGACAGGGGGGAGCTGAGCAGTTC. Translated, it gives CASSQRQGGAEQF. The entire CDR3 reads CASSQRQGGAEQFF.

For this clone: Mouse gene names apply. The sequence runs out 1 residue before the end of the CDR3; the remainder is reconstructed from the germline J gene. V is TRBV20 and J is TRBJ2-3; D could derive from TRBD1 or TRBD2 (5 bases each). V was clipped by 5 bases and J by 0 bases, with 9 bases between them. There are 13 residues in the CDR3. The germline V gene has CDR1 GFQATS and CDR2 STVNSAI. CDR3 residues: CGALRDSAETLYF. The part of the CDR3 DNA that was read is TGTGGTGCTCTCCGGGACAGTGCAGAAACGCTGTAT.

Notes on this clone: Gene names and germline match the mouse. Coverage ceases 1 residue before the CDR3 finishes, and the germline J gene fills in the end. The V gene is TRBV1, the J gene TRBJ2-1; 8 bases align to TRBD2. V dropped 0 bases and J dropped 5; count of bases not matched to a gene: 3. The CDR3 sequence is 15 residues long. From germline, CDR1 is NSQYPW and CDR2 LRSPGD (reference sequence). The CDR3 sequence is CTCSADDWGDAEQFF. The DNA read from the CDR3 is TGCACCTGCAGTGCAGATGACTGGGGTGATGCTGAGCAGTTC.

With regard to this clone: Mouse gene names apply. With the read ending 1 residue before the CDR3 end, the germline J gene is used to fill in that end. V usage is TRBV31 and J usage is TRBJ2-1; possible D gene TRBD1, 6 bases. CDR3 length equals 13 residues. V was cut by 3 bases and J by 3 bases, with 9 bases left in between. CDR1 GKSSPN and CDR2 SITVG come from the germline V gene. CDR3 region: CAWRLQGYAEQFF. The sequenced part of the CDR3 DNA is TGTGCCTGGAGGCTACAGGGCTATGCTGAGCAGTTC.

Of note for this clone: Each gene name is a mouse one. CDR3 loop: CASGDAGTEDTEVFF. The sequenced CDR3 bases are TGTGCCAGCGGTGATGCCGGGACAGAGGACACAGAAGTCTTC. This chain joins TRBV13-2 and TRBJ1-1; 7 nucleotides agree with TRBD1. Read coverage stops 1 residue before the CDR3 terminus; the germline J gene supplies the remainder. This CDR3 is built from 15 residues. Germline V CDR1 and CDR2: NNHNN, SYGAGS (reference sequence). V trimming: 0 bases; J trimming: 3 bases; junction bases outside the gene matches: 5.

As regards this clone: Gene names follow the mouse nomenclature. The read ends 1 residue early relative to the CDR3; the germline J gene fills the gap. The chain links TRBV2 to TRBJ1-1; tentatively, D is TRBD1 (6 bases). The CDR3 covers 14 residues. Germline lookup yields CDR1 LGHNA and CDR2 YSYQKL. V was cut by 1 base and J by 3 bases, with 9 bases left in between. The DNA read from the CDR3 is TGTGCCAGCAGCCAAGTGCCAGGGGACACAGAAGTCTTC. This translates into CASSQVPGDTEVF. The complete CDR3 protein is CASSQVPGDTEVFF.